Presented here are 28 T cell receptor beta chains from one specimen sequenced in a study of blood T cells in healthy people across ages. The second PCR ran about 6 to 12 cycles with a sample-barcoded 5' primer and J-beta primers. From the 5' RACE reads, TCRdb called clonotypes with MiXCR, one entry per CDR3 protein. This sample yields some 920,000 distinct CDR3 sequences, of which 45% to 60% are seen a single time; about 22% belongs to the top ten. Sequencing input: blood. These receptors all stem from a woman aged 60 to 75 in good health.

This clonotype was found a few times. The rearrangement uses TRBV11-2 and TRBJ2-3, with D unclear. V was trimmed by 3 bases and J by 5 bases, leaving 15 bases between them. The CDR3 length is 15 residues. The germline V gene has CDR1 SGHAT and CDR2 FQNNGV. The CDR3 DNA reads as TGTGCCAGCAGCTTGGGATGGCAGTCAGGAGATACGCAGTATTTT. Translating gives CASSLGWQSGDTQYF.

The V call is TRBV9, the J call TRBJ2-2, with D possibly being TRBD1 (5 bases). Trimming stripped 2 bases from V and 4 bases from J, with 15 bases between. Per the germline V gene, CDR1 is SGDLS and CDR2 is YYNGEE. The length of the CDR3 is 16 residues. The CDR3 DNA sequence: TGTGCCAGCAGCGTTCGTCAGGGCGGCGGCACCGGGGAGCTGTTTTTT. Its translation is CASSVRQGGGTGELFF.

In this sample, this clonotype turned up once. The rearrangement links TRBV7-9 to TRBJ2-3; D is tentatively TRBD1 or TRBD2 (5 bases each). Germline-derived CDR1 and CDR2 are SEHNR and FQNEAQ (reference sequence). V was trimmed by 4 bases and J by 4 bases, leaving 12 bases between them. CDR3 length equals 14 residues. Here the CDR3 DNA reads TGTGCCAGCAGCTCGTATCGGGACGCAGATACGCAGTATTTT. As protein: CASSSYRDADTQYF.

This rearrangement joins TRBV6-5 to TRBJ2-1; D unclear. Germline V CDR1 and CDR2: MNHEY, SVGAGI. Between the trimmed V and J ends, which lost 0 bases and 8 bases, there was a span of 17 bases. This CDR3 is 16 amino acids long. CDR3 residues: CASSYSVVSPSDEQFF. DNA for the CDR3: TGTGCCAGCAGTTACTCAGTTGTCAGCCCGAGCGATGAGCAGTTCTTC.

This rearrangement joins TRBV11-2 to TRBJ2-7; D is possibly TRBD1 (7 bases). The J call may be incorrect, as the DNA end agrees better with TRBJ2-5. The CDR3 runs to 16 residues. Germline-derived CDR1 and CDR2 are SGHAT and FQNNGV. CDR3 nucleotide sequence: TGTGCCAGCAGCTTAGCCGGTGGAGGGGGCTCAGAGACCCAGTACTTC. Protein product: CASSLAGGGGSETQYF.

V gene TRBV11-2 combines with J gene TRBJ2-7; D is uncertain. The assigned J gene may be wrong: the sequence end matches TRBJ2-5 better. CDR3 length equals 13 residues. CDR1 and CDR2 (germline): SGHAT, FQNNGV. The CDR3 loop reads CASSLGPPETQYF. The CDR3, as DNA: TGTGCCAGCAGCTTAGGGCCACCGGAGACCCAGTACTTC.

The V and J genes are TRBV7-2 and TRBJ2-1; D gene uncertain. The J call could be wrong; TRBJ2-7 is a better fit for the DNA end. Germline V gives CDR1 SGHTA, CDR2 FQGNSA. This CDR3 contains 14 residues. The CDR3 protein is CASSLVTSPSEQYF. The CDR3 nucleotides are TGTGCCAGCAGCTTAGTGACAAGCCCCTCCGAGCAGTACTTC.

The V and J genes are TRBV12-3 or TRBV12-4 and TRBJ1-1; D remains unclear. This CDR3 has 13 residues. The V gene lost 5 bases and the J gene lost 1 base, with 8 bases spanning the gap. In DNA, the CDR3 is TGTGCCAGCAGTCGGGCCCCGAACACTGAAGCTTTCTTT. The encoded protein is CASSRAPNTEAFF.

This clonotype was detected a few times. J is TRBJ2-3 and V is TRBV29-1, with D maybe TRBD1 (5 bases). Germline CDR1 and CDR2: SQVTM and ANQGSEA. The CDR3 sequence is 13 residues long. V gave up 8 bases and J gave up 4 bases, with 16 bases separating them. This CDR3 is CSPGWGSSDTQYF. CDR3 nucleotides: TGCAGCCCCGGATGGGGCTCTTCAGATACGCAGTATTTT.

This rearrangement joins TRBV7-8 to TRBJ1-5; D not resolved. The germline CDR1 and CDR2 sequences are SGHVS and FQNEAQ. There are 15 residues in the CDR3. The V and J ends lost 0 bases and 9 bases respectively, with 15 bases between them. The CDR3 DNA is TGTGCCAGCAGCTTAGCGGAGGGCCCGGTTGGGCCCCAGCATTTT. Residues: CASSLAEGPVGPQHF.

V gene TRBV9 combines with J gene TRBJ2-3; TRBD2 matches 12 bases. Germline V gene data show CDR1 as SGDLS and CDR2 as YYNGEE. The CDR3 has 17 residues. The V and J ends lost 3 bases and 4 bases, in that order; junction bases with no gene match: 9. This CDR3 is CASSAGLAGIVADTQYF. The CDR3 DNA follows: TGTGCCAGCAGCGCAGGACTAGCGGGAATCGTGGCAGATACGCAGTATTTT.

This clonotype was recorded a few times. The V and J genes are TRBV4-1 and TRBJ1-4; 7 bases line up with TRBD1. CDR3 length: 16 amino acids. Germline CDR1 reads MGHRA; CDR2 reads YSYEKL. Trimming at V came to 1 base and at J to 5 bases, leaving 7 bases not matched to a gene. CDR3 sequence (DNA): TGCGCCAGCAGCCAAGTTAGGGGGCAGGCCAATGAAAAACTGTTTTTT. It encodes CASSQVRGQANEKLFF.

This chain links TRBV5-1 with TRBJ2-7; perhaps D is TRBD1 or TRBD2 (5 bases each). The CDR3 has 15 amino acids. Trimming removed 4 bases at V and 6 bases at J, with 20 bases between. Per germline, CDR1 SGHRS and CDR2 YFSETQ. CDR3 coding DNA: TGCGCCAGCAGCCTAGGGACCTCGAAATGGATCGAGCAGTACTTC. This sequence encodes CASSLGTSKWIEQYF.

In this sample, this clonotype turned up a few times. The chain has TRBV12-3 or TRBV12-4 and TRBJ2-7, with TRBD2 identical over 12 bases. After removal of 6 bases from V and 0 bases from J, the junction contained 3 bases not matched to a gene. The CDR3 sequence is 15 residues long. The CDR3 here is CASRSLAGGSYEQYF. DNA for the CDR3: TGTGCCAGCAGATCACTAGCGGGAGGCTCCTACGAGCAGTACTTC.

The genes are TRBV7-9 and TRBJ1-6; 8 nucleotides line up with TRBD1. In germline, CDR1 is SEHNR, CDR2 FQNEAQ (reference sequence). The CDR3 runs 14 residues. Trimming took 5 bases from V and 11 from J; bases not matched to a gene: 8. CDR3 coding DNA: TGTGCCAGCAGCCCGACAGGGGACGCGACACCCCTCCACTTT. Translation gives CASSPTGDATPLHF.

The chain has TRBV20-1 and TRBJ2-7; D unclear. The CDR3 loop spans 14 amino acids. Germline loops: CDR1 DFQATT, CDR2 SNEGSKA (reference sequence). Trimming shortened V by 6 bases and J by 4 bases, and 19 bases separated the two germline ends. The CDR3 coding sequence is TGCAGTGCCCTCCAGACTTTCCCCGAGTACGAGCAGTACTTC. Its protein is CSALQTFPEYEQYF.

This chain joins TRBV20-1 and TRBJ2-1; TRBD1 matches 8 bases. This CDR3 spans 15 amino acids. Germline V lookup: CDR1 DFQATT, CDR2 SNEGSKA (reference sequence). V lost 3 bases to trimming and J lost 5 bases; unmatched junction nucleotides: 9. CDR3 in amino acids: CSAREPGQDHNEQFF. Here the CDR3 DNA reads TGCAGTGCTAGGGAGCCGGGACAGGACCACAATGAGCAGTTCTTC.

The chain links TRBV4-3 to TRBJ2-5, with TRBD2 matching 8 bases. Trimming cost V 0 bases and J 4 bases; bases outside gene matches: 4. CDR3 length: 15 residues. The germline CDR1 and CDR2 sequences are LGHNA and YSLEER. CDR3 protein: CASSQEAGAGETQYF. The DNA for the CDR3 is TGCGCCAGCAGCCAAGAAGCGGGAGCAGGAGAGACCCAGTACTTC.

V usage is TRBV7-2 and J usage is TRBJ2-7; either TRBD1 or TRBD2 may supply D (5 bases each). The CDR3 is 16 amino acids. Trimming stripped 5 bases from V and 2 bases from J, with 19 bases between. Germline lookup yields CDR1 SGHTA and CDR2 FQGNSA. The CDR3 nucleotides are TGTGCCAGCAGCAAAGGGGTAGCGAGTGGGGCCTACGAGCAGTACTTC. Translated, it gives CASSKGVASGAYEQYF.

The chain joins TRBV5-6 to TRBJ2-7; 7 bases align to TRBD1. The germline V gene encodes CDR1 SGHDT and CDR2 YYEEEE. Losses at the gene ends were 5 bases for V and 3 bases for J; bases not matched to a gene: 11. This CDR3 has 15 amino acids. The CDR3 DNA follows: TGTGCCAGCAGTTTTGGGGGACAGCCTGACTACGAGCAGTACTTC. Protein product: CASSFGGQPDYEQYF. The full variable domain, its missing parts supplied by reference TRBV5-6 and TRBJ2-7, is DAGVTQSPTHLIKTRGQQVTLRCSPKSGHDTVSWYQQALGQGPQFIFQYYEEEERQRGNFPDRFSGHQFPNYSSELNVNALLLGDSALYLCASSFGGQPDYEQYFGPGTRLTVT.

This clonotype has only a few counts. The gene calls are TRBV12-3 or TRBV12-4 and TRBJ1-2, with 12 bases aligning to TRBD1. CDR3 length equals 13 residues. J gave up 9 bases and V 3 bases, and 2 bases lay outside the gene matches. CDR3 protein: CASSFGTGGRYTF. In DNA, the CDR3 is TGTGCCAGCAGTTTTGGGACAGGGGGCCGCTACACCTTC.

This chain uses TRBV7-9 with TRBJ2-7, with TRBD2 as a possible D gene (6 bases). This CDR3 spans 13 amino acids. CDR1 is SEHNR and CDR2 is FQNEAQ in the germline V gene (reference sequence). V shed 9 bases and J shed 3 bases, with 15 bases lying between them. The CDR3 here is CASNGGSDYEQYF. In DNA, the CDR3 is TGTGCCAGTAACGGGGGATCGGACTACGAGCAGTACTTC. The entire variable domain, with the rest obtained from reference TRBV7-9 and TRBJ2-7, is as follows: DTGVSQNPRHKITKRGQNVTFRCDPISEHNRLYWYRQTLGQGPEFLTYFQNEAQLEKSRLLSDRFSAERPKGSFSTLEIQRTEQGDSAMYLCASNGGSDYEQYFGPGTRLTVT.

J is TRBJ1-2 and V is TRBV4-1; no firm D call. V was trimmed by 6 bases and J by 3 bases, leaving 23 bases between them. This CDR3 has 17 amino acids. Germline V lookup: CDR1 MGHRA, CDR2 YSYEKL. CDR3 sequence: CASRDSGDHDGYYGYTF. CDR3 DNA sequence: TGCGCCAGCAGGGACTCCGGGGATCATGACGGGTACTATGGCTACACCTTC.

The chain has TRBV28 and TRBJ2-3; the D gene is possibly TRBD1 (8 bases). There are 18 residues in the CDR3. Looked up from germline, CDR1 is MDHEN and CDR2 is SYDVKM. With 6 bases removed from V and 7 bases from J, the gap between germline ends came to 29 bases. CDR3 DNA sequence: TGTGCCAGCAGCCTATCAGGGGGCCGACTAGCACAGACCTATACGCAGTATTTT. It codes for CASSLSGGRLAQTYTQYF.

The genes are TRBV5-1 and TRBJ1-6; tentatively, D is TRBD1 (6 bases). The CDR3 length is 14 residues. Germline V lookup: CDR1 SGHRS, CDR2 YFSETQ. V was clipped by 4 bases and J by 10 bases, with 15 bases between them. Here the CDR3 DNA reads TGCGCCAGCAGCCGGGCAGGGGTCTACTCACCCCTCCACTTT. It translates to CASSRAGVYSPLHF.

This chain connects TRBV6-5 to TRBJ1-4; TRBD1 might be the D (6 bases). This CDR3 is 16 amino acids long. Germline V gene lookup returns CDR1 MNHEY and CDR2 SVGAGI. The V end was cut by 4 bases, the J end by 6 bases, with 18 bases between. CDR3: CASSSITGIGDEKLFF. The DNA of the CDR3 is TGTGCCAGCAGTTCCATTACAGGGATCGGGGATGAAAAACTGTTTTTT.

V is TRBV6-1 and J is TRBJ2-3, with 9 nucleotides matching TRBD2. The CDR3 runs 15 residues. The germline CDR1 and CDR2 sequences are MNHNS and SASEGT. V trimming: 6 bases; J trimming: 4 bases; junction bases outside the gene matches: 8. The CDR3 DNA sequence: TGTGCCAGCAGCTTACCAGCGGGAGGCCCAGATACGCAGTATTTT. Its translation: CASSLPAGGPDTQYF.

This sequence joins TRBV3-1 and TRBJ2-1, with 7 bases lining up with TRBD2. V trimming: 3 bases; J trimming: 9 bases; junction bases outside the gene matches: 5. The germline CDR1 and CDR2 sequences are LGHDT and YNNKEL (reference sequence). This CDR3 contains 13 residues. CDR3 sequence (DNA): TGTGCCAGCAGCCAGGCCTCGGGAGGTGAGCAGTTCTTC. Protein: CASSQASGGEQFF.